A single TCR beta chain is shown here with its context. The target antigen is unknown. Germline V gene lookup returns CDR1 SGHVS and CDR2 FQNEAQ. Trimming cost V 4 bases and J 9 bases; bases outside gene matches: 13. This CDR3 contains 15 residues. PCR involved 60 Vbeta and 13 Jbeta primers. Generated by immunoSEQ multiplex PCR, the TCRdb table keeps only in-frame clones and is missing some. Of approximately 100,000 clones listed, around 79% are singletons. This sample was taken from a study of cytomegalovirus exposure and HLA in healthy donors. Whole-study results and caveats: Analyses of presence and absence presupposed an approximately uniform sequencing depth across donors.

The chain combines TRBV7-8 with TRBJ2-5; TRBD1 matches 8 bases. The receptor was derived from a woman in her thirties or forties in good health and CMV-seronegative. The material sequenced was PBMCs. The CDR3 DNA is TGTGCCAGCAGCTCCAACAGGGGGTTGATGCTGGCCCAGTACTTC. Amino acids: CASSSNRGLMLAQYF.